These 27 T cell receptor beta chains share one sample of origin, sequenced in a study of T cell responses to AZD1222 COVID-19 vaccine. Clones were read by immunoSEQ multiplex PCR, and TCRdb kept only the in-frame ones, dropping some. The table records 95,000 to 110,000 clones, about 92% of them present only once. The source was peripheral blood, collected 28 days after the second AZD1222 dose. Receptors were obtained from an adult who received the AZD1222 COVID-19 vaccine.

V is TRBV7-3 and J is TRBJ2-1; 7 nucleotides agree with TRBD1. V lost 5 bases and J lost 1; bases outside the gene matches: 8. Germline V CDR1 and CDR2: SGHTA, FQGTGA. The CDR3 spans 16 residues. In nucleotides, the CDR3 is TGTGCCAGCAGCCCCTTAGACAGGGAATCCTACAATGAGCAGTTCTTC. Residues: CASSPLDRESYNEQFF.

A word on this clone: In the same sample, other DNA sequences code for this CDR3. The chain couples TRBV5-1 to TRBJ1-1, with TRBD1 as a possible D gene (6 bases). Germline V CDR1 and CDR2: SGHRS, YFSETQ. The CDR3 runs to 13 residues. Trimming shortened V by 5 bases and J by 3 bases, and 11 bases separated the two germline ends. CDR3 coding DNA: TGCGCCAGCAGTTTTAAGGGGGACACTGAAGCTTTCTTT. Protein sequence: CASSFKGDTEAFF.

This chain connects TRBV6-5 to TRBJ2-1; 9 bases agree with TRBD1. Germline CDR1 and CDR2: MNHEY and SVGAGI. CDR3 length: 14 amino acids. V trimming: 8 bases; J trimming: 5 bases; junction bases outside the gene matches: 7. The CDR3 DNA sequence: TGTGCCAGCCGTTGGACAGGGGTGGACAATGAGCAGTTCTTC. Its translation: CASRWTGVDNEQFF.

This rearrangement joins TRBV9 to TRBJ2-1; TRBD2 matches 13 bases. CDR1 and CDR2 (germline): SGDLS, YYNGEE. The V gene end was trimmed by 0 bases and the J gene end by 9 bases; junction bases not matched to a gene: 3. This CDR3 is 15 amino acids long. CDR3 nucleotide sequence: TGTGCCAGCAGCGTAGAACTAGCGGGAGGGGGTGAGCAGTTCTTC. Translation gives CASSVELAGGGEQFF.

V is TRBV9 and J is TRBJ2-3; 15 bases agree with TRBD2. The CDR3 covers 18 residues. V lost 3 bases, J lost 4 bases, and 9 bases stayed unmatched. Looked up from germline, CDR1 is SGDLS and CDR2 is YYNGEE. The CDR3 DNA sequence: TGTGCCAGCAGCGCAAGTACCGGACTAGCGGGAGGGTCAGATACGCAGTATTTT. It encodes CASSASTGLAGGSDTQYF.

The chain carries TRBV18 and TRBJ1-1; unclear D gene. The germline V and J ends were trimmed by 0 bases and 7 bases, with 9 bases remaining between them. This CDR3 comprises 13 residues. Germline-derived CDR1 and CDR2 are KGHSH and LQKENI. The CDR3, as DNA: TGTGCCAGCTCACCACCGTCCCAGAATGAAGCTTTCTTT. It codes for CASSPPSQNEAFF. Using reference TRBV18 and TRBJ1-1 for the parts outside the CDR3, the full variable domain is NAGVMQNPRHLVRRRGQEARLRCSPMKGHSHVYWYRQLPEEGLKFMVYLQKENIIDESGMPKERFSAEFPKEGPSILRIQQVVRGDSAAYFCASSPPSQNEAFFGQGTRLTVV.

The V and J genes are TRBV6-1 and TRBJ2-7; 7 bases align to TRBD2. J lost 4 bases, V lost 3 bases, and 12 bases had no gene match. The CDR3 runs to 16 residues. Germline V lookup: CDR1 MNHNS, CDR2 SASEGT. CDR3 bases: TGTGCCAGCAGTGATTGGGAGGGATCTGGTTCTTACGAGCAGTACTTC. It codes for CASSDWEGSGSYEQYF.

The CDR3 sequence: CASSLPGRVNTEAFF. The DNA of the CDR3 is TGTGCCAGCAGCTTGCCGGGCAGGGTGAACACTGAAGCTTTCTTT. The gene calls are TRBV5-4 and TRBJ1-1, with a tentative D call TRBD1 (5 bases). The germline V gene encodes CDR1 SGHNT and CDR2 YYREEE (reference sequence). With 1 base removed from V and 0 bases from J, the gap between germline ends came to 10 bases. This CDR3 comprises 15 residues. Full variable domain (outside the CDR3, taken from reference TRBV5-4 and TRBJ1-1): ETGVTQSPTHLIKTRGQQVTLRCSSQSGHNTVSWYQQALGQGPQFIFQYYREEENGRGNFPPRFSGLQFPNYSSELNVNALELDDSALYLCASSLPGRVNTEAFFGQGTRLTVV.

The chain combines TRBV12-3 or TRBV12-4 with TRBJ1-1; a weak D match, TRBD1 (5 bases). CDR3 size: 13 residues. Trimming pared 3 bases from V and 12 bases from J, leaving 17 bases between. In DNA form, the CDR3 reads TGTGCCAGCAGTTTCAGTGGGTTGGGGCTAACTTTCTTT. Translating it yields CASSFSGLGLTFF.

In this sample, this clone turned up once. The V and J genes are TRBV7-2 and TRBJ1-4; 7 bases agree with TRBD1. Germline V CDR1 and CDR2: SGHTA, FQGNSA. The length of the CDR3 is 14 residues. With 4 bases clipped from V and 7 bases from J, the junction kept 6 bases outside the gene matches. The CDR3 reads CASSSTGTAEKLFF. CDR3 in DNA: TGTGCCAGCAGCTCCACCGGGACAGCTGAAAAACTGTTTTTT.

The rearrangement uses TRBV5-5 and TRBJ2-3; D gene uncertain. CDR1 and CDR2 (germline): SGHKS, YYEKEE (reference sequence). This CDR3 is 14 amino acids long. Trimming stripped 0 bases from V and 1 base from J, with 6 bases between. CDR3 sequence (DNA): TGTGCCAGCAGCTTGGTAGAGGGCACAGATACGCAGTATTTT. Its translation: CASSLVEGTDTQYF.

This chain uses TRBV4-1 with TRBJ2-3; D unclear. The V end lost 1 base, the J end lost 6 bases, and 11 bases lay between the germline ends. This CDR3 region has 14 residues. Germline V lookup: CDR1 MGHRA, CDR2 YSYEKL. DNA of the CDR3: TGCGCCAGCAGCCAAGGGGTTCTACGGGATACGCAGTATTTT. It specifies CASSQGVLRDTQYF.

This chain connects TRBV7-3 to TRBJ2-1; TRBD1 matches 11 bases. CDR1 and CDR2 (germline): SGHTA, FQGTGA. The CDR3 sequence is 13 residues long. V shed 3 bases, J shed 8 bases, and the junction held 0 bases outside the gene matches. Here the CDR3 DNA reads TGTGCCAGCAGCTTGGACAGGGGGCATGAGCAGTTCTTC. Amino acid sequence: CASSLDRGHEQFF.

The CDR3 sequence: CASKAIDTQYF. The DNA for the CDR3 is TGTGCCAGCAAGGCCATCGATACGCAGTATTTT. The gene calls are TRBV7-6 and TRBJ2-3, with D uncertain. The CDR3 contains 11 residues. The V end was cut by 7 bases, the J end by 6 bases, with 8 bases between. In germline, CDR1 is SGHVS, CDR2 FNYEAQ.

This clone is a singleton in its sample. The chain recombines TRBV30 with TRBJ2-4, with D perhaps TRBD1 (5 bases). V was cut by 0 bases and J by 0 bases, with 15 bases left in between. Germline-derived CDR1 and CDR2 are GTSNPN and SVGIG (reference sequence). The CDR3 is 17 amino acids. This chain's CDR3 is CAWSVSRTPLAKNIQYF. In DNA, the CDR3 is TGTGCCTGGAGTGTATCCAGGACACCACTAGCCAAAAACATTCAGTACTTC.

The gene calls are TRBV19 and TRBJ1-5; TRBD1 matches 8 bases. The germline gives CDR1 LNHDA, CDR2 SQIVND (reference sequence). V was pared by 3 bases and J by 6 bases, with 4 bases of the junction left unmatched. CDR3 size: 14 residues. The CDR3 here is CASSMDGQGQPQHF. In DNA form, the CDR3 reads TGTGCCAGTAGTATGGACGGACAGGGTCAGCCCCAGCATTTT.

The chain couples TRBV7-9 to TRBJ1-1, with D unresolved. Trimming cost V 8 bases and J 2 bases, with 6 bases left between them. Germline CDR1 is SEHNR and CDR2 is FQNEAQ (reference sequence). This CDR3 is built from 11 residues. The CDR3 reads CASRINTEAFF. CDR3 DNA: TGTGCCAGCCGGATAAACACTGAAGCTTTCTTT.

The chain couples TRBV19 to TRBJ1-6; D is perhaps TRBD1 (5 bases). V dropped 5 bases and J dropped 10 bases, with 12 bases sitting between them. In germline, CDR1 is LNHDA, CDR2 SQIVND (reference sequence). The CDR3 is 13 amino acids. CDR3 DNA sequence: TGTGCCAGTAGTGACAGTACCCGATCACCCCTCCACTTT. Protein sequence: CASSDSTRSPLHF.

This rearrangement joins TRBV2 to TRBJ2-6; D is undetermined. This CDR3 comprises 13 residues. The V end was cut by 9 bases, the J end by 2 bases, with 8 bases between. From germline, CDR1 is SNHLY and CDR2 FYNNEI. CDR3: CASNGAGANVLTF. DNA of the CDR3: TGTGCCAGTAACGGAGCTGGGGCCAACGTCCTGACTTTC.

In this sample, this clone turned up once. The gene calls are TRBV7-9 and TRBJ1-1; D is perhaps TRBD1 (5 bases). The CDR3 sequence is 13 residues long. Trimming left V 3 bases short and J 6 bases short, with 11 bases between. Germline V lookup: CDR1 SEHNR, CDR2 FQNEAQ (reference sequence). CDR3 bases: TGTGCCAGCAGCTTGGCCCGGGGCGCTGAAGCTTTCTTT. Translating gives CASSLARGAEAFF.

This clone was detected only once. The V gene is TRBV19, the J gene TRBJ1-3, with 8 positions matching TRBD1. This CDR3 has 15 amino acids. Unmatched junction bases numbered 3, after V lost 5 bases and J lost 0 bases. From germline, CDR1 is LNHDA and CDR2 SQIVND (reference sequence). For the CDR3, the DNA is TGTGCCAGTAGTCCCGGGACAGGCTCTGGAAACACCATATATTTT. Protein product: CASSPGTGSGNTIYF.

The chain links TRBV9 to TRBJ2-3; no clear D. The CDR3 covers 15 residues. Germline values: CDR1 SGDLS, CDR2 YYNGEE. Trimming cost V 4 bases and J 4 bases, with 16 bases left between them. This CDR3 is CASSPSASIPDTQYF. CDR3 sequence (DNA): TGTGCCAGCAGCCCCTCCGCTAGTATCCCAGATACGCAGTATTTT.

The chain couples TRBV4-2 to TRBJ2-7, with D perhaps assigned TRBD1 or TRBD2 (5 bases each). CDR1 is LGHNA, CDR2 YNFKEQ, per germline. The CDR3 sequence is 14 residues long. The germline V and J ends were trimmed by 6 bases and 4 bases, with 16 bases remaining between them. The CDR3 nucleotides read TGTGCCAGCAGGGGGGACGGTATCTTATACGAGCAGTACTTC. This translates into CASRGDGILYEQYF.

The rearrangement uses TRBV4-1 and TRBJ2-1; D gene unclear. The ends were cut back, 3 bases at V and 1 base at J, with 10 bases in the middle. Germline CDR1 and CDR2: MGHRA and YSYEKL. The CDR3 consists of 15 residues. The CDR3 loop reads CASSQGLLSYNEQFF. The CDR3 DNA follows: TGCGCCAGCAGCCAGGGATTATTGTCCTACAATGAGCAGTTCTTC.

The rearrangement uses TRBV24-1 and TRBJ2-1, with 14 positions matching TRBD2. This CDR3 region has 16 residues. The V gene's germline CDR1 is KGHDR and CDR2 SFDVKD. V trimming: 4 bases; J trimming: 8 bases; junction bases outside the gene matches: 6. CDR3 protein: CATSESGTSGSDEQFF. The DNA for the CDR3 is TGTGCCACCAGTGAGTCCGGGACTAGCGGGAGCGATGAGCAGTTCTTC.

This clone was counted a single time. In DNA form, the CDR3 reads TGTGCCTGTACGACTAGCGGCCTCTACAATGAGCAGTTCTTC. Amino acids: CACTTSGLYNEQFF. The V and J genes are TRBV30 and TRBJ2-1; TRBD2 agrees at 9 bases. Germline V gene lookup returns CDR1 GTSNPN and CDR2 SVGIG (reference sequence). The CDR3 extends over 14 amino acids. V shed 6 bases and J 3 bases; nucleotides not matched to a gene: 6.

The chain carries TRBV4-2 and TRBJ1-2, with unresolved D. CDR3 size: 14 residues. V was clipped by 0 bases and J by 5 bases, with 10 bases between them. Germline CDR1 is LGHNA and CDR2 is YNFKEQ. The CDR3 region is CASSQDLQPYGYTF. In nucleotides, the CDR3 is TGTGCCAGCAGCCAAGATCTACAGCCGTATGGCTACACCTTC.